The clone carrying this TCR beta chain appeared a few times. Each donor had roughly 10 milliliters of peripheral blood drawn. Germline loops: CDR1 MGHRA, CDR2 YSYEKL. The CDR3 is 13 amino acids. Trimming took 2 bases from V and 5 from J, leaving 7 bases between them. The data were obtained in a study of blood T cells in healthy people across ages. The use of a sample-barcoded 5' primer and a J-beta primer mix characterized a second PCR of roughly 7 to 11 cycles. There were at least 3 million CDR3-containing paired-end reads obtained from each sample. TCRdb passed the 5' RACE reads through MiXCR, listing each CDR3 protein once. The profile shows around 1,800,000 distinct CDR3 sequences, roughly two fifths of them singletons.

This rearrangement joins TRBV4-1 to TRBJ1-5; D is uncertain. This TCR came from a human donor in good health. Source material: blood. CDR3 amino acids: CASSQLTDQPQHF. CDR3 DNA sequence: TGCGCCAGCAGCCAACTGACTGATCAGCCCCAGCATTTT.